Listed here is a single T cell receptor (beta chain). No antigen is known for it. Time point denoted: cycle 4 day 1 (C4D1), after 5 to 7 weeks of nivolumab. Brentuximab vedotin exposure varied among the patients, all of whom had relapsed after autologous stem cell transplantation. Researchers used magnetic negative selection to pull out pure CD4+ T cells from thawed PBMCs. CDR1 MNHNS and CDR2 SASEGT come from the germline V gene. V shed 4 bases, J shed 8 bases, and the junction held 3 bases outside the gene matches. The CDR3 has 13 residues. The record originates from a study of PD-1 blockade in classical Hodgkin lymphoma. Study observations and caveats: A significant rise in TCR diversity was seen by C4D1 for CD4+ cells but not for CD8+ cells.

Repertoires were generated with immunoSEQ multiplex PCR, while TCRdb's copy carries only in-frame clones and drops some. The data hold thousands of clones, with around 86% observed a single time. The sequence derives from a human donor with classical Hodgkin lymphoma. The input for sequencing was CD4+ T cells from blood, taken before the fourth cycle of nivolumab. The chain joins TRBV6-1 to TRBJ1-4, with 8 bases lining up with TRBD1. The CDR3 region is CASSVWDREKLFF. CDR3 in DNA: TGTGCCAGCAGTGTTTGGGACAGGGAAAAACTGTTTTTT.